The 25 T cell receptor beta chains presented below share a single source sample, sequenced in a study of cytomegalovirus exposure and HLA in healthy donors. The PCR ran on 60 Vbeta and 13 Jbeta primers. Using immunoSEQ multiplex PCR, the repertoire was profiled, and TCRdb retains in-frame clones only, with some absent. Of around 250,000 clones listed, approximately 82% were seen once; the top ten hold 8%. The sample taken for sequencing was PBMCs. These receptors came from a woman aged 55-69 years in good health and CMV-seropositive.

Details on this clone: Other DNA sequences in this sample translate to the same CDR3. V is TRBV5-1 and J is TRBJ2-1; TRBD2 matches at 13 bases. The CDR3 covers 16 residues. Germline CDR1 is SGHRS and CDR2 is YFSETQ. With V trimmed by 0 bases and J by 8 bases, 5 bases remained unmatched. The CDR3 loop reads CASSLEGLAGVDEQFF. The CDR3 coding sequence is TGCGCCAGCAGCTTGGAAGGACTAGCGGGAGTTGATGAGCAGTTCTTC.

The chain employs TRBV7-3 and TRBJ2-2; a weak D match, TRBD2 (6 bases). Trimming left V 5 bases short and J 6 bases short, with 13 bases between. CDR1 is SGHTA, CDR2 FQGTGA, per germline. The CDR3 sequence is 14 residues long. The CDR3 DNA follows: TGTGCCAGCAGCCCGGCGGGGATCTCCGGGGAGCTGTTTTTT. It yields the protein CASSPAGISGELFF.

This chain uses TRBV6-6 with TRBJ2-7, with D uncertain. From germline, CDR1 is MNHNY and CDR2 SVGAGI (reference sequence). This CDR3 has 16 amino acids. Trimming cost V 0 bases and J 5 bases, with 17 bases left between them. The CDR3 here is CASSYSFGPGPNEQYF. The CDR3 DNA sequence: TGTGCCAGCAGTTACTCGTTTGGCCCGGGTCCTAACGAGCAGTACTTC.

The V gene is TRBV21-1, the J gene TRBJ1-2; the D segment call TRBD1 is taken from the table without a DNA check. TRBV21-1 is a pseudogene locus. CDR3 size: 15 residues. As DNA, the CDR3 is TGTGCCAGCAGCAAGAGGCAGGGGGATAACTATGGCTACACCTTC. Translating gives CASSKRQGDNYGYTF.

The rearrangement uses TRBV7-3 and TRBJ1-1, with D hard to call. This CDR3 has 13 residues. The V end was cut by 5 bases, the J end by 2 bases, with 9 bases between. Germline V gene sequence: CDR1 SGHTA, CDR2 FQGTGA. The DNA of the CDR3 is TGTGCCAGCAGCACTACCGAAAACACTGAAGCTTTCTTT. Translated, it gives CASSTTENTEAFF. The variable domain in full, completed from reference TRBV7-3 and TRBJ1-1, reads GAGVSQTPSNKVTEKGKYVELRCDPISGHTALYWYRQSLGQGPEFLIYFQGTGAADDSGLPNDRFFAVRPEGSVSTLKIQRTERGDSAVYLCASSTTENTEAFFGQGTRLTVV.

The chain couples TRBV7-3 to TRBJ2-1, with D possibly TRBD2 on 7 matching bases. The CDR3 sequence is 19 residues long. Trimming stripped 1 base from V and 5 bases from J, with 24 bases between. Germline-derived CDR1 and CDR2 are SGHTA and FQGTGA. The CDR3 coding sequence is TGTGCCAGCAGCTTAAGTAGCCCAAAGGGAGGGACACTACACAATGAGCAGTTCTTC. Its protein product is CASSLSSPKGGTLHNEQFF.

J is TRBJ1-1 and V is TRBV30; no reliable D call. The V and J ends lost 4 bases and 10 bases respectively, with 10 bases between them. The CDR3 is 10 amino acids. CDR1 and CDR2 from the germline V gene are GTSNPN and SVGIG (reference sequence). CDR3 sequence (DNA): TGTGCCTGGACAACGGTTGGAGCTTTCTTT. This sequence encodes CAWTTVGAFF.

The chain carries TRBV6-1 and TRBJ1-1, with a tentative D call TRBD1 (5 bases). CDR1 MNHNS and CDR2 SASEGT come from the germline V gene. This CDR3 contains 15 residues. Trimming pared 2 bases from V and 2 bases from J, leaving 12 bases between. The CDR3 protein is CASSESAGRNTEAFF. CDR3 in DNA: TGTGCCAGCAGTGAATCGGCAGGGCGAAACACTGAAGCTTTCTTT.

The table lists this clone with a count of one. The V gene is TRBV28, the J gene TRBJ2-5, with 9 bases that match TRBD1. CDR3 length: 15 residues. The V gene's germline CDR1 is MDHEN and CDR2 SYDVKM. J gave up 4 bases and V 6 bases, and 9 bases lay outside the gene matches. The DNA of the CDR3 is TGTGCCAGCAGCCGGACAGGGGCGAGGGGAGAGACCCAGTACTTC. Residues: CASSRTGARGETQYF.

This chain links TRBV7-2 with TRBJ2-2, with D tentatively TRBD2 (6 bases). Trimming left V 1 base short and J 4 bases short, with 10 bases between. Germline CDR1 SGHTA, CDR2 FQGNSA. The CDR3 consists of 15 residues. CDR3 coding DNA: TGTGCCAGCAGCTTAGGCCTAGCGCGCACCGGGGAGCTGTTTTTT. Its translation is CASSLGLARTGELFF.

The V and J genes are TRBV19 and TRBJ1-2, with D perhaps matching TRBD1 (5 bases). Deletions cut 6 bases from V and 4 bases from J, with 18 bases between. Germline V CDR1 and CDR2: LNHDA, SQIVND (reference sequence). The CDR3 spans 15 residues. CDR3 sequence: CASRSPGREVYGYTF. The CDR3 coding sequence is TGTGCCAGTAGATCCCCCGGCAGGGAGGTCTATGGCTACACCTTC. The entire variable domain, with the rest obtained from reference TRBV19 and TRBJ1-2, is as follows: DGGITQSPKYLFRKEGQNVTLSCEQNLNHDAMYWYRQDPGQGLRLIYYSQIVNDFQKGDIAEGYSVSREKKESFPLTVTSAQKNPTAFYLCASRSPGREVYGYTFGSGTRLTVV.

The table lists this clone with a few counts. The chain is built from TRBV5-1 and TRBJ2-5; D is possibly TRBD2 (6 bases). CDR3 size: 14 residues. The V end lost 0 bases, the J end lost 4 bases, and 10 bases lay between the germline ends. Looked up from germline, CDR1 is SGHRS and CDR2 is YFSETQ. The CDR3 coding sequence is TGCGCCAGCAGCTTGGAAGGAGGGGTAGAGACCCAGTACTTC. This encodes CASSLEGGVETQYF.

The V gene is TRBV7-9, the J gene TRBJ2-5; 7 bases line up with TRBD1. CDR1 is SEHNR, CDR2 FQNEAQ, per germline (reference sequence). J lost 5 bases, V lost 3 bases, and 9 bases had no gene match. This CDR3 is 15 amino acids long. This CDR3 is CASSFWKGRGETQYF. The CDR3 DNA follows: TGTGCCAGCAGCTTCTGGAAGGGCAGGGGGGAGACCCAGTACTTC.

The chain combines TRBV6-1 with TRBJ2-7; 7 nucleotides align to TRBD2. This CDR3 region has 13 residues. V shed 7 bases, J shed 5 bases, and the junction held 8 bases outside the gene matches. The V gene's germline CDR1 is MNHNS and CDR2 SASEGT. In nucleotides, the CDR3 is TGTGCCAGCATCCGGGGGAGGGACCACGAGCAGTACTTC. Amino acid sequence: CASIRGRDHEQYF.

This chain uses TRBV1 with TRBJ2-5; the DNA was not used to check the table's D call, TRBD1. TRBV1 is tagged as a pseudogene. The CDR3 contains 14 residues. The CDR3 DNA is TGCACCAGCAGCTCCCGGGACAGAGAAGAGACCCAGTACTTC. Protein product: CTSSSRDREETQYF.

J is TRBJ2-1 and V is TRBV7-9, with 7 positions matching TRBD2. CDR1 is SEHNR, CDR2 FQNEAQ, per germline (reference sequence). The CDR3 is 16 residues long. V shed 1 base and J 9 bases; nucleotides not matched to a gene: 12. The CDR3 reads CASSLVGPGGVGEQFF. The CDR3 DNA is TGTGCCAGCAGCTTAGTAGGGCCGGGAGGAGTGGGTGAGCAGTTCTTC.

This clone was picked up a small number of times. This sequence joins TRBV5-1 and TRBJ2-7, with D possibly being TRBD1 (5 bases). The V gene's germline CDR1 is SGHRS and CDR2 YFSETQ. V was shortened by 4 bases and J by 2 bases, with 10 bases between the two germline ends. The CDR3 is made up of 13 amino acids. This chain's CDR3 is CASSLDIAYEQYF. The CDR3 DNA is TGCGCCAGCAGCCTGGACATCGCCTACGAGCAGTACTTC. Complete variable domain (other parts from reference TRBV5-1 and TRBJ2-7): KAGVTQTPRYLIKTRGQQVTLSCSPISGHRSVSWYQQTPGQGLQFLFEYFSETQRNKGNFPGRFSGRQFSNSRSEMNVSTLELGDSALYLCASSLDIAYEQYFGPGTRLTVT.

This chain uses TRBV5-4 with TRBJ2-7, with 11 nucleotides matching TRBD1. Looked up from germline, CDR1 is SGHNT and CDR2 is YYREEE (reference sequence). The CDR3 has 16 amino acids. J lost 3 bases, V lost 4 bases, and 9 bases had no gene match. The CDR3, as DNA: TGTGCCAGCAGCGCTGGGGGAGGGACAGGGGGCTACGAGCAGTACTTC. This encodes CASSAGGGTGGYEQYF.

V is TRBV2 and J is TRBJ2-5; possibly TRBD1 for D (6 bases). The CDR3 consists of 15 residues. Germline V CDR1 and CDR2: SNHLY, FYNNEI. V lost 0 bases to trimming and J lost 4 bases, with 12 bases between them. The CDR3 nucleotides are TGTGCCAGCAGTGAAGCGAATCAGGGGTTAGAGACCCAGTACTTC. Its protein is CASSEANQGLETQYF.

V usage is TRBV2 and J usage is TRBJ2-7; 7 bases are shared with TRBD1. CDR3 length: 15 amino acids. Germline loops: CDR1 SNHLY, CDR2 FYNNEI. J lost 4 bases, V lost 5 bases, and 11 bases had no gene match. The CDR3 is CASSQETGTLYEQYF. As DNA, the CDR3 is TGTGCCAGCAGTCAGGAGACAGGGACACTTTACGAGCAGTACTTC.

This chain connects TRBV19 to TRBJ2-5; D remains ambiguous. The DNA end lines up better with TRBJ2-7; the J call may be wrong. Germline V gene data show CDR1 as LNHDA and CDR2 as SQIVND (reference sequence). The CDR3 length is 14 residues. CDR3 loop: CASTPGYGLHEQYF. DNA for the CDR3: TGTGCCAGTACCCCCGGTTACGGTCTCCACGAGCAGTACTTC.

This chain links TRBV28 with TRBJ1-1; D ambiguous. CDR3 length: 11 residues. Germline lookup yields CDR1 MDHEN and CDR2 SYDVKM. Trimming cost V 5 bases and J 10 bases, with 11 bases left between them. The CDR3 loop is CASSTQRRAFF. CDR3 sequence (DNA): TGTGCCAGCAGTACTCAGCGGAGAGCTTTCTTT.

This clone was recorded a few times. The chain couples TRBV14 to TRBJ2-1; the match to TRBD2 covers 7 bases. This CDR3 contains 15 residues. Losses at the gene ends were 7 bases for V and 0 bases for J; bases not matched to a gene: 6. CDR1 and CDR2 from the germline V gene are SGHDN and FVKESK. In nucleotides, the CDR3 is TGTGCCAGCACCCCGGGCGGGAGCTCCTACAATGAGCAGTTCTTC. This gives the protein CASTPGGSSYNEQFF.

This clone was detected once. The chain links TRBV9 to TRBJ2-7, with a weak D call TRBD2 (6 bases). Germline CDR1 reads SGDLS; CDR2 reads YYNGEE. Trimming took off 0 bases at V and 3 bases at J, with 10 bases between the two ends. The CDR3 has 14 amino acids. In nucleotides, the CDR3 is TGTGCCAGCAGCGTAGCTAGTAGCGGCTACGAGCAGTACTTC. Its translation is CASSVASSGYEQYF.

The genes are TRBV18 and TRBJ2-1, with 7 bases identical to TRBD1. The CDR3 covers 15 residues. CDR1 and CDR2 (germline): KGHSH, LQKENI. J gave up 9 bases and V 5 bases, and 13 bases lay outside the gene matches. CDR3 in amino acids: CASSTYDRVHGEQFF. The CDR3, as DNA: TGTGCCAGCTCAACATACGACAGGGTTCACGGTGAGCAGTTCTTC.